This T cell receptor (beta chain) appears in the sequencing data of a study of human thymus T cells. Concerning this clone itself: The antigen remains unidentified.

V was clipped by 2 bases and J by 6 bases, with 11 bases between them. The germline V gene has CDR1 LNHDA and CDR2 SQIVND (reference sequence). The CDR3 is made up of 14 amino acids. Healthy Finnish infants undergoing corrective surgery for congenital heart defects provided the donor material. Only four of the eight donors provided a 0.5-1 mL blood sample. No fixed cell number was used; all available blood leukocytes supplied DNA. The study, taken as a whole, reports: Thymic and blood repertoires seemed to show skewed V and J gene use.

The assay was immunoSEQ multiplex PCR, and TCRdb's table has in-frame clones only and misses some. Of 46,000 or so clones in the sample, roughly 94% were seen once. The sequence came from a girl under three years old with a congenital heart defect but otherwise immunologically healthy. What was sequenced was blood. The chain employs TRBV19 and TRBJ2-1, with D unclear. The CDR3 nucleotides read TGTGCCAGTAGTATATCGCCCTGGGGCAATGAGCAGTTCTTC. Amino acids: CASSISPWGNEQFF.